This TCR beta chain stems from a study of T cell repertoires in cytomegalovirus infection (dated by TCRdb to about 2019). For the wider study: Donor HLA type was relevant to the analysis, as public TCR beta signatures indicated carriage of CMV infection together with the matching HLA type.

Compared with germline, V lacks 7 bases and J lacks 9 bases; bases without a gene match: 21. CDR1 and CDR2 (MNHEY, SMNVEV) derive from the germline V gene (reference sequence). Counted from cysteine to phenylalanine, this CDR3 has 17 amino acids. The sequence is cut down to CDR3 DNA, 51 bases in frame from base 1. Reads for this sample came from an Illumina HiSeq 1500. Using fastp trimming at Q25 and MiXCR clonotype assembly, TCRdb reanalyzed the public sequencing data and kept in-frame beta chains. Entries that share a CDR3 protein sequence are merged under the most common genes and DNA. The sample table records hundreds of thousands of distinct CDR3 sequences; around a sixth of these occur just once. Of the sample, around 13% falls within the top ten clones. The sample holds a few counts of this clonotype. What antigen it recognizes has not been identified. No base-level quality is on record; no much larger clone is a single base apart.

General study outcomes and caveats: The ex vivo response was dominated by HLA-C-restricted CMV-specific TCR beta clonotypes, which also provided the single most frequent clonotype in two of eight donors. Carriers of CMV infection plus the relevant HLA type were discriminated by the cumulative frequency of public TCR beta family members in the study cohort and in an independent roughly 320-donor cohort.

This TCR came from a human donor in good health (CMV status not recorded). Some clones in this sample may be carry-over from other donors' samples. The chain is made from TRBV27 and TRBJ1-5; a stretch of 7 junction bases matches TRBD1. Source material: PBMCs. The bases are TGTGCCAGCAAAAGTTTGGATCGACAGGGATCATTTGGGCCCCAGCATTTT. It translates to CASKSLDRQGSFGPQHF.